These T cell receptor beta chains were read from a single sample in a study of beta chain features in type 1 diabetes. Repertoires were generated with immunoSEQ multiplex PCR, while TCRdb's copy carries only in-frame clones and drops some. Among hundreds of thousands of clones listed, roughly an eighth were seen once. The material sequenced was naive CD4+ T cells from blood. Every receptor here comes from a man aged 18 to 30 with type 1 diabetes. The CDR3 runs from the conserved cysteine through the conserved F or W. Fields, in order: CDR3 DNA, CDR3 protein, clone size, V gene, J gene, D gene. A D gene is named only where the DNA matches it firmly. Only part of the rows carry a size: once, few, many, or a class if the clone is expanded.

cdr3_nt: TGCAGCGTTGATGAGGGCTCCTACGAGCAGTACTTC
cdr3_aa: CSVDEGSYEQYF
clone_size: -
v_call: TRBV29-1
j_call: TRBJ2-7
d_call: -

cdr3_nt: TGTGCCTGGCCGAAGAGGGTTACGACCGGGGAGCTGTTTTTT
cdr3_aa: CAWPKRVTTGELFF
clone_size: few
v_call: TRBV30
j_call: TRBJ2-2
d_call: -

cdr3_nt: TGTGCCAGCTCACCACCGGCTAGCGCGGGTGAGCAGTTCTTC
cdr3_aa: CASSPPASAGEQFF
clone_size: few
v_call: TRBV18
j_call: TRBJ2-1
d_call: -

cdr3_nt: TGTGCCTGGAGTAGTAGGGACAGGCCGTACAATGAGCAGTTCTTC
cdr3_aa: CAWSSRDRPYNEQFF
clone_size: -
v_call: TRBV30
j_call: TRBJ2-1
d_call: TRBD1

cdr3_nt: TGTGCCAGCAGCCCCGAATTAGCGGGGGGGCCAGAGACCCAGTACTTC
cdr3_aa: CASSPELAGGPETQYF
clone_size: few
v_call: TRBV7-3
j_call: TRBJ2-5
d_call: TRBD2

cdr3_nt: TGTGCCTGGAGTAGAGAAACCTACAATGAGCAGTTCTTC
cdr3_aa: CAWSRETYNEQFF
clone_size: -
v_call: TRBV30
j_call: TRBJ2-1
d_call: -

cdr3_nt: TGTGCCGGGCAGGACAGGGAGTCCAATGAGCAGTTCTTC
cdr3_aa: CAGQDRESNEQFF
clone_size: few
v_call: TRBV10-3
j_call: TRBJ2-1
d_call: TRBD1

cdr3_nt: TGTGCCTGGGGCCACTACGAGCAGTACTTC
cdr3_aa: CAWGHYEQYF
clone_size: -
v_call: TRBV30
j_call: TRBJ2-7
d_call: -

cdr3_nt: TGTGCCTGGAGTGTAAGCGGGACAGGTCCCGTTACGCAGTATTTT
cdr3_aa: CAWSVSGTGPVTQYF
clone_size: -
v_call: TRBV30
j_call: TRBJ2-3
d_call: -

cdr3_nt: TGTGCCAGCAGTGACCTCGGGACAGGTCCCGATCAGCCCCAGCATTTT
cdr3_aa: CASSDLGTGPDQPQHF
clone_size: -
v_call: TRBV25-1
j_call: TRBJ1-5
d_call: TRBD1

cdr3_nt: TGTGCCAGCTCGGGTGCCTCTGGGGCCAACGTCCTGACTTTC
cdr3_aa: CASSGASGANVLTF
clone_size: -
v_call: TRBV28
j_call: TRBJ2-6
d_call: -

cdr3_nt: TGTGCCACCCAGACAGGAGGGGATCAGCCCCAGCATTTT
cdr3_aa: CATQTGGDQPQHF
clone_size: -
v_call: TRBV10-3
j_call: TRBJ1-5
d_call: -

cdr3_nt: TGCAGCGTTGCGCCTCCGAACACTGAAGCTTTCTTT
cdr3_aa: CSVAPPNTEAFF
clone_size: few
v_call: TRBV29-1
j_call: TRBJ1-1
d_call: -

cdr3_nt: TGCAGCGTTGAATTGGGAGATACGCAGTATTTT
cdr3_aa: CSVELGDTQYF
clone_size: few
v_call: TRBV29-1
j_call: TRBJ2-3
d_call: -

cdr3_nt: TGTGCCAGCAGTGGACGGGTCGCAGATACGCAGTATTTT
cdr3_aa: CASSGRVADTQYF
clone_size: few
v_call: TRBV6-5
j_call: TRBJ2-3
d_call: -

cdr3_nt: TGTGCCAGCAGCTCGACTAGCGGGGGGCTTGATGAGCAGTTCTTC
cdr3_aa: CASSSTSGGLDEQFF
clone_size: -
v_call: TRBV7-2
j_call: TRBJ2-1
d_call: TRBD2

cdr3_nt: TGTGCCAGCAGCCAAGGAGACACCGGTTCCTACGAGCAGTACTTC
cdr3_aa: CASSQGDTGSYEQYF
clone_size: -
v_call: TRBV4-2
j_call: TRBJ2-7
d_call: -

cdr3_nt: TGTGCCAGCACCTACGTGGACACCGTAGACACCATATATTTT
cdr3_aa: CASTYVDTVDTIYF
clone_size: few
v_call: TRBV6-1
j_call: TRBJ1-3
d_call: -

cdr3_nt: TGCAGCACTCCAGGGGCGAATGGCTACACCTTC
cdr3_aa: CSTPGANGYTF
clone_size: -
v_call: TRBV20-1
j_call: TRBJ1-2
d_call: -

cdr3_nt: TGCGCCAGCAGCTCGGACCTCAGGGGTCAAGGTGGCTACACCTTC
cdr3_aa: CASSSDLRGQGGYTF
clone_size: -
v_call: TRBV5-1
j_call: TRBJ1-2
d_call: -

cdr3_nt: TGTGCCAGCAGCTTCGGGCACCGGAACACTGAAGCTTTCTTT
cdr3_aa: CASSFGHRNTEAFF
clone_size: few
v_call: TRBV5-6
j_call: TRBJ1-1
d_call: -

cdr3_nt: TGTGCCTGGAGTGTACAGAGAGACGCGCCGCAGTATTTT
cdr3_aa: CAWSVQRDAPQYF
clone_size: few
v_call: TRBV30
j_call: TRBJ2-3
d_call: -

cdr3_nt: TGTGCCTGCCATCCCGGGACAGGGGGCTACACCTTC
cdr3_aa: CACHPGTGGYTF
clone_size: -
v_call: TRBV30
j_call: TRBJ1-2
d_call: TRBD1